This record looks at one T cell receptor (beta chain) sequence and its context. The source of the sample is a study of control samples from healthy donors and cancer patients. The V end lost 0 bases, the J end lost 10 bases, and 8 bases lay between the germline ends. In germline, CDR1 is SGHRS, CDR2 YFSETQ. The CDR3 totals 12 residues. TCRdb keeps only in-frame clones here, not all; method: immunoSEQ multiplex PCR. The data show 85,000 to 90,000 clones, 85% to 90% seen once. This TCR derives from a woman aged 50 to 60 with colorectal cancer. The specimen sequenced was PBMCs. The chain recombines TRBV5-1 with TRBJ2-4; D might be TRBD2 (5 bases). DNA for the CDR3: TGCGCCAGCAGCTTGGGGGGAGAGATTCAGTACTTC. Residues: CASSLGGEIQYF.